This record covers a single T cell receptor beta chain. The antigen is undetermined. This specimen comes from a study of OX40 agonist ivuxolimab in advanced cancers. Sequenced by immunoSEQ multiplex PCR; TCRdb stores in-frame clones only, minus some. The repertoire holds about 55,000 clones, approximately 84% seen once, with roughly 13% in the top ten. Study results and caveats: Antigen specificity remained undetermined for the expanded peripheral T cells.

The TCR originated in an adult with an advanced solid tumor such as melanoma, head and neck, liver or kidney cancer. The material was CD4+ or CD8+ T cells sorted from blood, obtained in a trial of the OX40 agonist ivuxolimab.

The CDR3 is CASSLDPTGVGQFF. The CDR3 DNA reads as TGTGCCAGCAGCTTAGATCCGACAGGGGTGGGGCAGTTCTTC. The chain is built from TRBV11-2 and TRBJ2-1; TRBD1 matches 8 bases. The germline V gene has CDR1 SGHAT and CDR2 FQNNGV. V lost 0 bases to trimming and J lost 12 bases; unmatched junction nucleotides: 7. This CDR3 contains 14 residues. The full variable domain, rest sourced from reference TRBV11-2 and TRBJ2-1, is EAGVAQSPRYKIIEKRQSVAFWCNPISGHATLYWYQQILGQGPKLLIQFQNNGVVDDSQLPKDRFSAERLKGVDSTLKIQPAKLEDSAVYLCASSLDPTGVGQFFGPGTRLTVL.